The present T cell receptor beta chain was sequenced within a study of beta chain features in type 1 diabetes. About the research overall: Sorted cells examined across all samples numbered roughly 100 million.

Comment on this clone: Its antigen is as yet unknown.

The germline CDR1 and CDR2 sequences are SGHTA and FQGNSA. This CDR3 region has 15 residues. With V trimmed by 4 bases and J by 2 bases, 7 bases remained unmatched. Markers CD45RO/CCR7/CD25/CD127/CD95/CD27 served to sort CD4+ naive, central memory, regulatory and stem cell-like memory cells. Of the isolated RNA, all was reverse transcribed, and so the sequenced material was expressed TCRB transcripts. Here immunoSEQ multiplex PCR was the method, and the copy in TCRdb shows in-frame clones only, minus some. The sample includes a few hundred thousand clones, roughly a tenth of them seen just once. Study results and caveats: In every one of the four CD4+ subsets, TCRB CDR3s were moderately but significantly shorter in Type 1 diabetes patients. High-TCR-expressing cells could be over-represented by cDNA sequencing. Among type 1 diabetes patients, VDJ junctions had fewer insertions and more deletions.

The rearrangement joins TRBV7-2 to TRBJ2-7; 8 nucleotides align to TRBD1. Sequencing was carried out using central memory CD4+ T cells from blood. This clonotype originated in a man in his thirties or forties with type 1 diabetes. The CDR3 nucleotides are TGTGCCAGCAGCTCACAGGGGGGAGAAACCTACGAGCAGTACTTC. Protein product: CASSSQGGETYEQYF.